This T cell receptor beta chain was recorded in a study of human T cells and chemical hapten exposure. Study-wide background: Sensitization employed 2% DPC on 2 cm by 2 cm of upper inner arm skin. Throughout the roughly 24-week study, diphenylcyclopropenone was applied weekly to the patients' scalps.

The CDR3 runs to 14 residues. The V end lost 6 bases, the J end lost 4 bases, and 13 bases lay between the germline ends. The sample's time point: pre-sensitization, week 0. Stated treatment: therapeutic diphenylcyclopropenone sensitization with weekly scalp DPC. One entry per CDR3 protein, called by TCRdb with MiXCR from the RACE reads. The sample includes 300,000 to 400,000 distinct CDR3 sequences, less than 6.5% seen only once; the top ten take around 2.6%. This sequence was found in a woman in her forties or fifties with alopecia areata. Some clones in this sample may be carry-over from other donors' samples. Source: whole blood, taken in connection with sensitization to the hapten diphenylcyclopropenone (DPC). The chain has TRBV12-3 or TRBV12-4 and TRBJ1-5; D remains unclear. The CDR3 loop is CASSPGRWNQPQHF. The CDR3 DNA follows: TGTGCCAGCAGCCCCGGACGTTGGAATCAGCCCCAGCATTTT.